The clone carrying this T cell receptor beta chain was seen only once. Clinical history reported by participants formed the basis on which cohorts were assigned. All recovered Cohort 3 donors got two negative PCRs, got clearance, or saw symptom resolution. These data are taken from a study of blood T cell repertoires in COVID-19. Study overall: PBMCs, B-cell-depleted T cells, or T cells were the source of the cDNA or gDNA that made up the material.

J gave up 1 base and V 4 bases, and 13 bases lay outside the gene matches. This CDR3 is 18 amino acids long. Per the germline V gene, CDR1 is SGHTA and CDR2 is FQGNSA. In the original processing: Estimation of nucleated cell counts was performed using reference gene primer amplification. Generated by immunoSEQ multiplex PCR, the TCRdb table keeps only in-frame clones and is missing some. V and J calls and clone size are as listed in that table; D and trimming were resolved from the DNA. Here the sample spans around 300,000 clones, more than 70% being singletons. Material: PBMCs or T cells enriched from blood (not recorded which). The chain employs TRBV7-2 and TRBJ2-1; 7 bases agree with TRBD2. This clonotype originated in a woman in her 30s who had recovered from COVID-19. The CDR3 is CASSSRGEFLSSYNEQFF. CDR3 sequence (DNA): TGTGCCAGCAGCTCCCGGGGGGAATTCTTGAGTTCCTACAATGAGCAGTTCTTC.